This T cell receptor (beta chain) was observed in a study of T-cell reconstitution after alpha-beta-depleted transplantation in children. This clonotype came up a few times. For TCRbeta, the library was prepared with unique molecular identifiers. In TCRdb, the PCR reads were re-called with MiXCR into one record per CDR3 protein. The profile shows some 460,000 distinct CDR3 sequences, 15% to 20% of them singletons. V lost 2 bases and J 0 bases, leaving 10 bases between the germline ends. The germline CDR1 and CDR2 sequences are SGHKS and YYEKEE (reference sequence). CDR3 length: 15 amino acids. The sequence was obtained from a boy younger than two who had a stem cell transplant for Wiskott-Aldrich syndrome, so the T cells may come from the graft donor. Material: PBMCs, mostly from graft donor cells, obtained 360 days after TCRalphabeta/CD19-depleted stem cell transplant. The chain combines TRBV5-5 with TRBJ2-3; D is unresolved. CDR3 bases: TGTGCCAGCAGCTTTTGGGTTGAGAGCACAGATACGCAGTATTTT. Residues: CASSFWVESTDTQYF.